The 32 T cell receptor beta chains presented below share a single source sample, sequenced in a study of identifying expanded T cells in peripheral blood. Libraries were prepared by immunoSEQ multiplex PCR; TCRdb keeps only in-frame clonotypes and omits some of them. Counted here are approximately 75,000 clones, almost 90% occurring once; the ten biggest clones make up 2.5% to 3.5%. The sequencing input was blood. The receptors derive from a person aged 18 to 75 in good health.

V is TRBV7-2 and J is TRBJ2-5; the match to TRBD1 covers 9 bases. The V gene end was trimmed by 6 bases and the J gene end by 3 bases; junction bases not matched to a gene: 8. This CDR3 spans 15 amino acids. CDR1 and CDR2 (germline): SGHTA, FQGNSA. CDR3 loop: CASSLPTGGKETQYF. The CDR3 nucleotides read TGTGCCAGCAGTTTGCCCACAGGGGGCAAAGAGACCCAGTACTTC.

The V gene is TRBV6-5, the J gene TRBJ2-7; D unclear. CDR3 length equals 12 residues. Trimming took 2 bases from V and 6 from J, leaving 8 bases between them. In germline, CDR1 is MNHEY, CDR2 SVGAGI. The CDR3 reads CASSYKGSEQYF. The CDR3 coding sequence is TGTGCCAGCAGTTACAAGGGATCCGAGCAGTACTTC.

The chain has TRBV2 and TRBJ1-1, with D tentatively TRBD1 (6 bases). Trimming cost V 7 bases and J 4 bases, with 16 bases left between them. Germline V gene data show CDR1 as SNHLY and CDR2 as FYNNEI. This CDR3 spans 14 amino acids. The DNA of the CDR3 is TGTGCCAGCACTCTAACGACAGGCGTCACTGAAGCTTTCTTT. It codes for CASTLTTGVTEAFF.

This chain uses TRBV6-4 with TRBJ2-2; TRBD1 matches 11 bases. This CDR3 contains 15 residues. Germline V gene lookup returns CDR1 MRHNA and CDR2 SNTAGT. J gave up 3 bases and V 3 bases, and 0 bases lay outside the gene matches. CDR3: CASSEGQGDTGELFF. DNA of the CDR3: TGTGCCAGCAGTGAGGGACAGGGGGACACCGGGGAGCTGTTTTTT.

Details on this clone: The sample has other DNA sequences that encode this CDR3 too. This chain links TRBV6-5 with TRBJ2-6; D perhaps matches TRBD2 (5 bases). Trimming left V 5 bases short and J 0 bases short, with 5 bases between. The CDR3 has 14 residues. Germline-derived CDR1 and CDR2 are MNHEY and SVGAGI. The CDR3 reads CASSRDSGANVLTF. In nucleotides, the CDR3 is TGTGCCAGCAGTCGGGACTCTGGGGCCAACGTCCTGACTTTC.

The chain is built from TRBV7-2 and TRBJ2-2; perhaps TRBD2 as D (6 bases). V lost 5 bases to trimming and J lost 8 bases, with 21 bases between them. In germline, CDR1 is SGHTA, CDR2 FQGNSA. There are 16 residues in the CDR3. The chain's CDR3 is CASSLWTTRTVGELFF. Here the CDR3 DNA reads TGTGCCAGCAGCCTCTGGACTACCCGCACCGTGGGGGAGCTGTTTTTT.

The chain links TRBV7-8 to TRBJ2-1; the D call may be TRBD1 or TRBD2 (5 bases each). The V and J ends lost 0 bases and 7 bases respectively, with 10 bases between them. CDR3 length equals 14 residues. Germline CDR1 SGHVS, CDR2 FQNEAQ. Written as DNA, the CDR3 is TGTGCCAGCAGCTTAGCTTCATGGGGGAATGAGCAGTTCTTC. This gives the protein CASSLASWGNEQFF. Using reference TRBV7-8 and TRBJ2-1 for the parts outside the CDR3, the full variable domain is GAGVSQSPRYKVAKRGQDVALRCDPISGHVSLFWYQQALGQGPEFLTYFQNEAQLDKSGLPSDRFFAERPEGSVSTLKIQRTQQEDSAVYLCASSLASWGNEQFFGPGTRLTVL.

The rearrangement links TRBV7-8 to TRBJ2-1, with 10 bases fitting TRBD2. The CDR3 spans 15 residues. V trimming: 5 bases; J trimming: 4 bases; junction bases outside the gene matches: 5. CDR1 and CDR2 (germline): SGHVS, FQNEAQ. The CDR3 DNA sequence: TGTGCCAGCAGCCCCGGGACTAGCGTTTACAATGAGCAGTTCTTC. Translating it yields CASSPGTSVYNEQFF.

This chain links TRBV7-2 with TRBJ1-4; TRBD1 aligns across 8 bases. The CDR3 spans 14 residues. V was clipped by 5 bases and J by 4 bases; unmatched bases: 3. Germline CDR1 SGHTA, CDR2 FQGNSA. CDR3 bases: TGTGCCAGCAGCCGGGACAGGTATAATGAAAAACTGTTTTTT. Translation: CASSRDRYNEKLFF.

The chain combines TRBV19 with TRBJ1-1, with TRBD1 as a possible D gene (5 bases). Per germline, CDR1 LNHDA and CDR2 SQIVND (reference sequence). Trimming removed 2 bases at V and 8 bases at J, with 9 bases between. This CDR3 has 12 residues. In nucleotides, the CDR3 is TGTGCCAGTAGTATAAGGGGTGGGGAAGCTTTCTTT. Protein: CASSIRGGEAFF.

The rearrangement links TRBV6-6 to TRBJ1-1; 9 positions match TRBD1. The trim removed 6 bases at V and 7 bases at J, leaving 12 bases unmatched. The CDR3 is made up of 15 amino acids. Germline V gene data show CDR1 as MNHNY and CDR2 as SVGAGI (reference sequence). As DNA, the CDR3 is TGTGCCAGCAGCCCCCCCCGGGACAGGGCAAATGAAGCTTTCTTT. This gives the protein CASSPPRDRANEAFF.

This chain joins TRBV18 and TRBJ2-7; 9 positions match TRBD2. Looked up from germline, CDR1 is KGHSH and CDR2 is LQKENI. The CDR3 has 16 residues. After removal of 6 bases from V and 0 bases from J, the junction contained 9 bases not matched to a gene. The CDR3: CASSPNSGSVSYEQYF. The CDR3 nucleotides are TGTGCCAGCTCCCCTAATAGCGGGAGTGTCTCCTACGAGCAGTACTTC.

The rearrangement joins TRBV2 to TRBJ2-7; TRBD2 agrees at 9 bases. The CDR3 runs to 14 residues. Germline loops: CDR1 SNHLY, CDR2 FYNNEI. The V and J ends lost 5 bases and 2 bases, in that order; junction bases with no gene match: 4. CDR3 bases: TGTGCCAGCAGTTTAGCGGGGGTGACCTACGAGCAGTACTTC. This gives the protein CASSLAGVTYEQYF.

The genes are TRBV7-9 and TRBJ1-2; D gene uncertain. Between the trimmed V and J ends, which lost 1 base and 4 bases, there was a span of 10 bases. Looked up from germline, CDR1 is SEHNR and CDR2 is FQNEAQ (reference sequence). There are 14 residues in the CDR3. The CDR3 is CASSLVGSTYGYTF. DNA of the CDR3: TGTGCCAGCAGCTTAGTGGGCAGTACCTATGGCTACACCTTC.

The chain uses TRBV18 and TRBJ1-1; D not certain. Germline values: CDR1 KGHSH, CDR2 LQKENI. Trimming took off 2 bases at V and 3 bases at J, with 7 bases between the two ends. The length of the CDR3 is 13 residues. The CDR3: CASSPYKDTEAFF. As DNA, the CDR3 is TGTGCCAGCTCACCATACAAGGACACTGAAGCTTTCTTT.

The V and J genes are TRBV5-1 and TRBJ2-1; tentative D call: TRBD2 (6 bases). The CDR3 totals 14 residues. Per germline, CDR1 SGHRS and CDR2 YFSETQ. The V end was cut by 4 bases, the J end by 5 bases, with 13 bases between. The CDR3 loop is CASSDMEGHNEQFF. In DNA form, the CDR3 reads TGCGCCAGCAGCGATATGGAGGGGCACAATGAGCAGTTCTTC.

The rearrangement links TRBV5-4 to TRBJ2-1, with D unclear. Germline V gene lookup returns CDR1 SGHNT and CDR2 YYREEE (reference sequence). Deletions cut 2 bases from V and 10 bases from J, with 10 bases between. The CDR3 extends over 12 amino acids. The CDR3 DNA reads as TGTGCCAGCAGCTTTAGGTGGAAGGAGCAGTTCTTC. This codes for CASSFRWKEQFF. The full variable domain, its missing parts supplied by reference TRBV5-4 and TRBJ2-1, is ETGVTQSPTHLIKTRGQQVTLRCSSQSGHNTVSWYQQALGQGPQFIFQYYREEENGRGNFPPRFSGLQFPNYSSELNVNALELDDSALYLCASSFRWKEQFFGPGTRLTVL.

In DNA, the CDR3 is TGTGCCAGCAGCCGTCCCGGGACAGGGGGGGCTACCTACGAGCAGTACTTC. As protein: CASSRPGTGGATYEQYF. The rearrangement joins TRBV13 to TRBJ2-7; 11 bases are shared with TRBD1. Germline V gene data show CDR1 as PRHDT and CDR2 as FYEKMQ (reference sequence). CDR3 length: 17 amino acids. V was clipped by 5 bases and J by 2 bases; unmatched bases: 11.

The rearrangement uses TRBV12-5 and TRBJ2-7, with TRBD2 matching 7 bases. V lost 0 bases and J lost 3; bases outside the gene matches: 5. CDR3 length equals 15 residues. Per germline, CDR1 LGHNT and CDR2 FRNRAP. CDR3: CASGLVAGPNYEQYF. DNA of the CDR3: TGTGCTAGTGGTTTGGTAGCGGGGCCCAACTACGAGCAGTACTTC.

V and J are TRBV6-6 and TRBJ1-2, with D maybe TRBD1 (6 bases). The V gene's germline CDR1 is MNHNY and CDR2 SVGAGI (reference sequence). This CDR3 is built from 14 residues. V was pared by 6 bases and J by 7 bases, with 18 bases between. CDR3 loop: CASSPYLDSGGYTF. CDR3 coding DNA: TGTGCCAGCAGCCCCTATTTGGACAGTGGTGGCTACACCTTC.

The rearrangement links TRBV18 to TRBJ1-2, with D possibly matching TRBD1 (5 bases). V was shortened by 3 bases and J by 5 bases, with 16 bases between the two germline ends. CDR3 size: 15 residues. Germline-derived CDR1 and CDR2 are KGHSH and LQKENI. CDR3 DNA sequence: TGTGCCAGCTCACCCCAGCGGGACGGTGCTTATGGCTACACCTTC. Residues: CASSPQRDGAYGYTF.

The sample holds one count of this clone. The chain recombines TRBV7-2 with TRBJ2-1; 7 bases line up with TRBD2. The CDR3 totals 16 residues. Germline-derived CDR1 and CDR2 are SGHTA and FQGNSA. The trim removed 2 bases at V and 4 bases at J, leaving 8 bases unmatched. CDR3 DNA sequence: TGTGCCAGCAGCTTACGCCCTAGCGGAGGGTACAATGAGCAGTTCTTC. This translates into CASSLRPSGGYNEQFF.

The J gene is TRBJ1-5, the V gene TRBV5-4, with 7 nucleotides matching TRBD1. Per germline, CDR1 SGHNT and CDR2 YYREEE (reference sequence). The CDR3 is 16 amino acids. Trimming at V came to 3 bases and at J to 0 bases, leaving 6 bases not matched to a gene. The CDR3 sequence: CASSSEQGNSNQPQHF. The CDR3 region has the DNA TGTGCCAGCAGCTCCGAACAGGGGAATAGCAATCAGCCCCAGCATTTT.

The chain carries TRBV5-4 and TRBJ1-1; perhaps TRBD1 as D (5 bases). The V gene's germline CDR1 is SGHNT and CDR2 YYREEE (reference sequence). V dropped 3 bases and J dropped 8 bases, with 14 bases sitting between them. This CDR3 region has 13 residues. CDR3 bases: TGTGCCAGCAGCTCAATGACGGGACTCGAAGCTTTCTTT. The encoded protein is CASSSMTGLEAFF.

CDR3 region: CSVDVQSRRDEQFF. The CDR3 DNA reads as TGCAGCGTTGACGTGCAGTCAAGACGCGATGAGCAGTTCTTC. V gene TRBV29-1 combines with J gene TRBJ2-1; D is unclear. Germline V gene lookup returns CDR1 SQVTM and CDR2 ANQGSEA. This CDR3 spans 14 amino acids. Trimming shortened V by 3 bases and J by 8 bases, and 17 bases separated the two germline ends.

The rearrangement uses TRBV19 and TRBJ2-3; TRBD1 agrees at 10 bases. J lost 5 bases, V lost 1 base, and 3 bases had no gene match. This CDR3 comprises 15 residues. CDR1 is LNHDA and CDR2 is SQIVND in the germline V gene (reference sequence). The CDR3 here is CASSIGQGAGDTQYF. CDR3 nucleotide sequence: TGTGCCAGTAGTATAGGACAGGGGGCAGGAGATACGCAGTATTTT.

V and J are TRBV11-2 and TRBJ2-2, with TRBD2 matching over 10 bases. CDR3 size: 17 residues. Germline V gene sequence: CDR1 SGHAT, CDR2 FQNNGV. V shed 5 bases, J shed 9 bases, and the junction held 15 bases outside the gene matches. CDR3 sequence: CASSRRTSGNIHRELFF. CDR3 coding DNA: TGTGCCAGCAGCCGAAGGACTAGCGGTAATATCCACCGGGAGCTGTTTTTT.

This clone appeared a few times. The chain has TRBV6-1 and TRBJ2-2, with TRBD1 as a possible D gene (7 bases). With 7 bases removed from V and 3 bases from J, the gap between germline ends came to 12 bases. The CDR3 consists of 14 residues. Germline-derived CDR1 and CDR2 are MNHNS and SASEGT. The CDR3 is CASTGRGDTGELFF. CDR3 nucleotides: TGTGCCAGCACGGGCAGGGGGGACACCGGGGAGCTGTTTTTT.

This clone is deemed medium-sized (0.01 to 0.1%). This rearrangement joins TRBV2 to TRBJ1-5; a possible D gene is TRBD1 (5 bases). The length of the CDR3 is 12 residues. V was trimmed by 7 bases and J by 6 bases, leaving 10 bases between them. The germline gives CDR1 SNHLY, CDR2 FYNNEI. The CDR3 coding sequence is TGTGCCAGCACTCGGGGGGGTCAGCCCCAGCATTTT. Amino acids: CASTRGGQPQHF.

The genes are TRBV11-2 and TRBJ1-2; 7 nucleotides line up with TRBD1. J lost 8 bases, V lost 10 bases, and 10 bases had no gene match. The CDR3 spans 12 residues. The germline gives CDR1 SGHAT, CDR2 FQNNGV. The CDR3 DNA is TGTGCCACCCTCGGGACAGAGGGGGGCTACACCTTC. The encoded protein is CATLGTEGGYTF.

J is TRBJ1-2 and V is TRBV7-2; the D is unclear. The CDR3 contains 14 residues. Germline V CDR1 and CDR2: SGHTA, FQGNSA. V was shortened by 8 bases and J by 1 base, with 14 bases between the two germline ends. The CDR3: CASSRLLVNYGYTF. CDR3 sequence (DNA): TGTGCCAGCTCCCGCTTGTTAGTTAACTATGGCTACACCTTC.

The chain employs TRBV5-4 and TRBJ1-1, with a possible D match to TRBD1 (5 bases). CDR3 length equals 14 residues. V lost 5 bases and J 2 bases, leaving 13 bases between the germline ends. The germline V gene encodes CDR1 SGHNT and CDR2 YYREEE (reference sequence). This CDR3 is CASSPTASNTEAFF. DNA of the CDR3: TGTGCCAGCAGTCCGACAGCCTCTAACACTGAAGCTTTCTTT. The variable domain in full, with the rest retrieved from reference TRBV5-4 and TRBJ1-1, is ETGVTQSPTHLIKTRGQQVTLRCSSQSGHNTVSWYQQALGQGPQFIFQYYREEENGRGNFPPRFSGLQFPNYSSELNVNALELDDSALYLCASSPTASNTEAFFGQGTRLTVV.